The 9 T cell receptor beta chains below come from one sample, sequenced in a study of T-cell reconstitution after alpha-beta-depleted transplantation in children. Preparation of the TCRbeta library used unique molecular identifiers. TCRdb passed the PCR reads through MiXCR, listing each CDR3 protein once. The repertoire includes hundreds of thousands of distinct CDR3 sequences, around 13% of them detected once, and around 6.1% sits in the top ten. Sample: PBMCs from the stem cell graft donor, taken from the stem cell graft. These receptors all come from a human donor who donated a stem cell graft to a child with combined immunodeficiency.

This clonotype was observed many times. The genes are TRBV9 and TRBJ2-2; 7 bases are a match to TRBD1. The CDR3 sequence is 12 residues long. The V segment lost 4 bases and the J segment 11 bases; nucleotides outside the gene matches: 5. CDR1 is SGDLS and CDR2 is YYNGEE in the germline V gene. In nucleotides, the CDR3 is TGTGCCAGCAGCCTCGGGACAGCTGAGCTGTTTTTT. Translating gives CASSLGTAELFF.

This clonotype has just a few counts. The chain carries TRBV4-1 and TRBJ2-3; no firm D call. CDR1 is MGHRA, CDR2 YSYEKL, per germline. CDR3 length equals 12 residues. Between the trimmed V and J ends, which lost 4 bases and 14 bases, there was a span of 16 bases. This CDR3 is CASSPIGTPAYF. CDR3 sequence (DNA): TGCGCCAGCAGCCCTATAGGTACACCCGCGTATTTT.

This clonotype was seen ten or more times. This chain links TRBV5-6 with TRBJ1-2; no reliable D call. Trimming took 2 bases from V and 2 from J, leaving 1 base between them. The CDR3 contains 11 residues. Germline CDR1 is SGHDT and CDR2 is YYEEEE. The CDR3 coding sequence is TGTGCCAGCAGCTTAAACTATGGCTACACCTTC. It specifies CASSLNYGYTF.

The table lists this clonotype with a few counts. The J gene is TRBJ2-7, the V gene TRBV5-1, with 9 bases aligning to TRBD2. CDR3 length equals 15 residues. V trimming: 3 bases; J trimming: 3 bases; junction bases outside the gene matches: 7. Germline V gives CDR1 SGHRS, CDR2 YFSETQ. Here the CDR3 reads CASSWGGGDLYEQYF. DNA for the CDR3: TGCGCCAGCAGCTGGGGCGGGGGGGACCTCTACGAGCAGTACTTC. Together with reference TRBV5-1 and TRBJ2-7, the CDR3 gives the full variable domain: KAGVTQTPRYLIKTRGQQVTLSCSPISGHRSVSWYQQTPGQGLQFLFEYFSETQRNKGNFPGRFSGRQFSNSRSEMNVSTLELGDSALYLCASSWGGGDLYEQYFGPGTRLTVT.

The chain couples TRBV2 to TRBJ2-1; the D gene is possibly TRBD1 (5 bases). CDR3 size: 14 residues. V lost 4 bases to trimming and J lost 7 bases, with 14 bases between them. Germline V gene lookup returns CDR1 SNHLY and CDR2 FYNNEI. The CDR3 reads CASSVFAGWNEQFF. The CDR3 DNA follows: TGTGCCAGCAGTGTCTTTGCAGGGTGGAATGAGCAGTTCTTC.

This clonotype was detected only a few times. The V gene is TRBV12-3 or TRBV12-4, the J gene TRBJ2-1, with unresolved D. Trimming removed 2 bases at V and 3 bases at J, with 14 bases between. The length of the CDR3 is 16 residues. The CDR3 protein is CASSLFAGIGYNEQFF. Written as DNA, the CDR3 is TGTGCCAGCAGTTTATTCGCAGGTATCGGCTACAATGAGCAGTTCTTC.

This clonotype was found many times. The CDR3 is CASSLGGQGTYNEQFF. The CDR3 DNA follows: TGTGCCAGCAGTTTAGGGGGGCAGGGTACCTACAATGAGCAGTTCTTC. The chain couples TRBV12-3 or TRBV12-4 to TRBJ2-1, with D perhaps TRBD1 (6 bases). V lost 1 base and J lost 2, with 12 bases in between. The CDR3 has 16 amino acids.

This clonotype was counted between two and nine times. V usage is TRBV12-3 or TRBV12-4 and J usage is TRBJ1-5; perhaps TRBD1 as D (6 bases). This CDR3 is built from 13 residues. V was pared by 6 bases and J by 7 bases, with 13 bases between. CDR3 in amino acids: CASRRQESQPQHF. CDR3 bases: TGTGCCAGCAGAAGACAGGAGAGCCAGCCCCAGCATTTT.

This clonotype was picked up many times. This chain connects TRBV4-3 to TRBJ2-1, with D possibly called TRBD1 or TRBD2 (5 bases each). V was shortened by 0 bases and J by 8 bases, with 11 bases between the two germline ends. This CDR3 region has 14 residues. Germline-derived CDR1 and CDR2 are LGHNA and YSLEER. CDR3 protein: CASSQDNRGHEQFF. CDR3 coding DNA: TGCGCCAGCAGCCAAGATAATAGGGGACATGAGCAGTTCTTC.